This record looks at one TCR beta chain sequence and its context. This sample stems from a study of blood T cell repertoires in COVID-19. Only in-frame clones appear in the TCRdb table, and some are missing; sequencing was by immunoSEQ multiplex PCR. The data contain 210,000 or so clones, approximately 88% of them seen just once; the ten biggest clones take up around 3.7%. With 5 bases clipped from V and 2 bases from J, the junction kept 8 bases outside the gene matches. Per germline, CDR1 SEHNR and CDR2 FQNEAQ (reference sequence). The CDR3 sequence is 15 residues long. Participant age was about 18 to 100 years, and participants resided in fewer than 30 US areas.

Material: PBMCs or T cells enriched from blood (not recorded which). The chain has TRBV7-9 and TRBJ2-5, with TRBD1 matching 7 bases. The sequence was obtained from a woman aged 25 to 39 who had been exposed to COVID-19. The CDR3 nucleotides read TGTGCCAGCAGCCCTAGAGGGACAGCTCAAGAGACCCAGTACTTC. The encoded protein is CASSPRGTAQETQYF.